The entry below describes one T cell receptor (beta chain). The sample holds a few counts of this clone. Its antigen remains undetermined. Within one base of it there is no much larger clone, and no base qualities were kept. Using the deep immunoSEQ assay, multiplex PCR amplified TCR CDR3 regions from genomic DNA. Genomic DNA extracted from each cell subset was distributed evenly over all wells of several immunoSEQ 96-well plates, and each plate served as one replicate. For sorted subsets, around 200 ng genomic DNA, equal to about 30,000 T cell genomes, was loaded into each replicate PCR. The purified libraries were quantified using a Qubit 3.0 fluorometer, sized with a Bioanalyzer 2100, and then quantified again using the KAPA Library Quantification kit. A separate single-read 150-cycle Illumina NextSeq 550 flow cell was used to sequence each immunoSEQ 96-well plate. The authors' pipeline ran thus. Because the immunoSEQ output included only junctional sequences and no quality scores, the filtering could not be the same as the filtering used for full-length reads. To assign V/J genes and CDR3, sequences were annotated against IMGT germline references using PyIR, a Python wrapper for IgBLAST v1.9. Reads were removed for weak V/J assignments (E-value above 1e-6), missing CDR3, stop codons, out-of-frame junctions, or ambiguous translated residues. A V3J clonotype was defined by an identical inferred V gene, J gene, and CDR3 amino acid sequence. To compute the percentage overlap between repertoires, the number of shared unique clonotypes was divided by the size of the smaller repertoire. Richness of each repertoire was evaluated using RTK rarefaction, the Chao1 estimator, and Recon v2.1 estimates of unobserved clonotypes. OLGA was used to compute generation probabilities for all TCRbeta clonotypes that the gDNA method yielded from four donors. Entries here come from immuneACCESS through TCRdb and include only in-frame sequences with V and J called. Some clones fail to appear in such tables; in the studies checked, an unresolved V gene covers under half of the shortfall, and the cause of the remainder is unknown. V and J calls and clone size are those listed in that table; D and trimming were worked out from the DNA. The sample has over 850,000 clones on record, approximately 80% of them singletons. Jointly, the top ten make up 0.5% to 0.65% of the sample.

This sample stems from a study of shared clonotypes between healthy human individuals (dated by TCRdb to between 2020 and 2021). Study-level background: A couple of women and a few men aged 18 to 49 years were included in the cohort. For each donor, CD4 naive and CD4 memory were each run on three plates, CD8 naive on two plates, and CD8 memory on one plate. To increase sequencing depth and limit assay-specific biases, TCR repertoire library preparation and sequencing were carried out by different laboratories using diverse techniques. Leukapheresis yielded between about 0.9 and 8.9 billion PBMCs per donor. The study deeply sequenced blood TCR repertoires of about 5 healthy adults to estimate repertoire size and the extent of clonotype sharing between individuals. The investigation overall reported the following: Sharing across a few donors was observed for approximately 5% of naive CD4, under 4% of naive CD8, around 2.5% of memory CD4, and about 0.39% of memory CD8 clonotypes. Clonotypes shared by all four sorted-subset donors showed higher generation probabilities than non-shared clonotypes. Estimated clonotype richness was generally larger for naive than for memory subsets. Sampling was limited to blood, and TCR repertoires in tissue likely differ from TCR repertoires in blood. Rarefaction of sorted-subset datasets indicated incomplete sequencing despite the large sequencing depth. Pairwise subsampling indicated that sequencing depth was expected to affect the degree of clonotype sharing among donors. Because the study included a small number of donors, the genetic and exposure-history diversity represented was limited.

Counted from cysteine to phenylalanine, this CDR3 has 17 amino acids. Of the read, only the CDR3 DNA is kept; its 51 bases are in frame from base 1. CDR1 MGHRA and CDR2 YSYEKL were looked up in the germline V gene. Deletion took 3 bases off V and 2 bases off J, with a span of 14 bases between the germline ends. Donors were healthy HIV-negative adults with no recently reported acute infections or vaccinations. All donors were Caucasian adults living in Nashville, Tennessee, USA. CD4+ T cells were enriched by magnetic negative selection, after which naive cells were positively selected on CD45RA and the negative fraction was taken as the memory subset. Blood was obtained by leukapheresis, after which PBMCs were separated by Ficoll-Histopaque density gradient centrifugation and cryopreserved in liquid nitrogen vapor phase. Purity and quantity of every magnetically sorted T cell population were checked by analytical flow cytometry. Genomic DNA was isolated from every sorted fraction and measured by UV absorbance on a Nanodrop 2000c.

The sequence is built from TRBV4-1 and TRBJ2-6, with TRBD1 tentatively as D gene (5 bases match). The TCR sequence derives from a man between 18 and 35 years old in good health. Some clones in this sample may be carry-over from other donors' samples. Sequencing was done on a sample of memory CD4+ T cells from PBMCs. Interpreted using the paper, the cell subset or site label stands for: CD45RA-negative fraction. The CDR3 protein: CASSHPAQDTGANVLTF. The nucleotide sequence is given as TGCGCCAGCAGCCACCCGGCGCAGGACACTGGGGCCAACGTCCTGACTTTC.